The 28 T cell receptor beta chains presented below share a single source sample, sequenced in a study of regulatory T cells in long-lasting Graves disease. Time point of the sample: newly diagnosed GD, antithyroid drugs for less than 3 months. After RNA was extracted from PBMCs, the TCR library was made from it. Both iRepertoire HTBI primers and Arm-PCR of CDR3 regions were used to build the TCR beta libraries. TCRdb analysed the multiplex PCR reads with MiXCR anew, one entry per CDR3 protein. The sample records some 490,000 distinct CDR3 sequences, around 12% being singletons. This same sample was also taken into another study, of T cells in Graves' hyperthyroidism and ophthalmopathy.

The sample consisted of peripheral blood mononuclear cells (PBMCs), taken at new diagnosis, from a patient treated with antithyroid drugs. The receptors shown here come from a woman younger than 45 with Graves disease.

This clonotype has at least ten counts. V and J are TRBV28 and TRBJ2-5; 8 bases fit TRBD2. This CDR3 spans 15 amino acids. J was trimmed by 5 bases and V by 6 bases; bases with no gene match: 11. CDR1 and CDR2 (germline): MDHEN, SYDVKM. The CDR3 DNA sequence: TGTGCCAGCAGCTCCCCCGCGGGAGGTGAGGAGACCCAGTACTTC. It encodes CASSSPAGGEETQYF.

This clonotype appeared many times. The chain joins TRBV18 to TRBJ1-1; 11 bases fit TRBD1. Losses at the gene ends were 3 bases for V and 6 bases for J; bases not matched to a gene: 6. CDR1 KGHSH and CDR2 LQKENI come from the germline V gene. The CDR3 covers 15 residues. CDR3 amino acids: CASSPPWDRGAEAFF. As DNA, the CDR3 is TGTGCCAGCTCACCCCCCTGGGACAGGGGGGCTGAAGCTTTCTTT.

This clonotype was seen many times. The chain combines TRBV7-8 with TRBJ2-3; D gene ambiguous. Trimming pared 1 base from V and 4 bases from J, leaving 12 bases between. CDR3 length equals 15 residues. The germline CDR1 and CDR2 sequences are SGHVS and FQNEAQ. The CDR3 nucleotides read TGTGCCAGCAGCTTAGTAAACTTAGCAGCAGATACGCAGTATTTT. Translated: CASSLVNLAADTQYF.

In this sample, this clonotype turned up many times. The genes are TRBV11-2 and TRBJ2-5, with 10 nucleotides matching TRBD2. After removal of 4 bases from V and 5 bases from J, the junction contained 4 bases not matched to a gene. The CDR3 totals 14 residues. CDR1 is SGHAT and CDR2 is FQNNGV in the germline V gene. In DNA, the CDR3 is TGTGCCAGCAGCTCCTTGACTAGCGGGGAGACCCAGTACTTC. This translates into CASSSLTSGETQYF.

This clonotype was observed a few times. CDR3 coding DNA: TGTGCCAGCAGCCATCCACGGCAGGTCTCCTACAATGAGCAGTTCTTC. Its protein is CASSHPRQVSYNEQFF. The chain couples TRBV14 to TRBJ2-1; D uncertain. Per germline, CDR1 SGHDN and CDR2 FVKESK. V lost 3 bases and J lost 0, with 12 bases in between. The CDR3 spans 16 residues.

This clonotype was counted at least ten times. The J gene is TRBJ2-3, the V gene TRBV20-1, with 11 nucleotides matching TRBD2. CDR3 length equals 15 residues. Germline CDR1 reads DFQATT; CDR2 reads SNEGSKA (reference sequence). Trimming took 3 bases from V and 2 from J; bases not matched to a gene: 4. DNA for the CDR3: TGCAGTGCTAGCGGACTAGCGGGTTACACAGATACGCAGTATTTT. It is translated as CSASGLAGYTDTQYF.

This clonotype was counted ten times or more. V is TRBV12-3 or TRBV12-4 and J is TRBJ1-5; no definite D call. The CDR3 contains 14 residues. The V and J ends lost 2 bases and 6 bases respectively, with 11 bases between them. CDR3 nucleotides: TGTGCCAGCAGTTTATCGTCGTGGGCTCAGCCCCAGCATTTT. Its protein is CASSLSSWAQPQHF.

This clonotype was detected ten times or more. The genes are TRBV10-3 and TRBJ1-6; D may be TRBD1 (5 bases). The germline V gene encodes CDR1 ENHRY and CDR2 SYGVKD. V lost 0 bases to trimming and J lost 14 bases, with 17 bases between them. The CDR3 contains 15 residues. CDR3 residues: CAISESYFRGLALHF. DNA of the CDR3: TGTGCCATCAGTGAGTCCTACTTTCGGGGGTTGGCCCTCCACTTT.

This clonotype was picked up many times. The chain joins TRBV27 to TRBJ2-5; a possible D gene is TRBD1 (5 bases). The V end lost 9 bases, the J end lost 0 bases, and 11 bases lay between the germline ends. From germline, CDR1 is MNHEY and CDR2 SMNVEV (reference sequence). This CDR3 region has 13 residues. CDR3 DNA sequence: TGTGCCAGTGGACAAAGGTACCAAGAGACCCAGTACTTC. Translated: CASGQRYQETQYF.

The chain combines TRBV7-2 with TRBJ2-1, with D unclear. Germline V lookup: CDR1 SGHTA, CDR2 FQGNSA. The germline V and J ends were trimmed by 5 bases and 0 bases, with 8 bases remaining between them. The CDR3 is 14 amino acids. The DNA of the CDR3 is TGTGCCAGCAGCCCGATCGGCTCCTACAATGAGCAGTTCTTC. It is translated as CASSPIGSYNEQFF.

This clonotype was detected ten times or more. This chain links TRBV6-1 with TRBJ2-7; 12 nucleotides agree with TRBD2. V lost 1 base, J lost 8 bases, and 9 bases stayed unmatched. CDR3 length: 16 residues. Germline CDR1 reads MNHNS; CDR2 reads SASEGT. CDR3 bases: TGTGCCAGCAGTGAAGGTGGGGCTAGCGGGAGGGCAAAGCAGTACTTC. This encodes CASSEGGASGRAKQYF.

This clonotype was counted between two and nine times. The junction shows a germline mismatch at one end, possibly a read error. V is TRBV5-5 and J is TRBJ1-3, with TRBD1 as a possible D gene (5 bases). Germline V CDR1 and CDR2: SGHKS, YYEKEE (reference sequence). This CDR3 is 14 amino acids long. In DNA, the CDR3 is TGTGCCAGCACCCGGGACTTCTCTGGAAGCACCATATATTTT. Encoded protein: CASTRDFSGSTIYF. Full variable domain (missing parts from reference TRBV5-5 and TRBJ1-3): DAGVTQSPTHLIKTRGQQVTLRCSPISGHKSVSWYQQVLGQGPQFIFQYYEKEERGRGNFPDRFSARQFPNYSSELNVNALLLGDSALYLCASTRDFSGSTIYFGEGSWLTVV.

The sample holds many counts of this clonotype. The CDR3 sequence: CASSLTRSLAGGPVNEQFF. The DNA for the CDR3 is TGTGCCAGCAGCTTAACCCGCTCCCTAGCGGGAGGGCCTGTAAATGAGCAGTTCTTC. This chain uses TRBV7-2 with TRBJ2-1; TRBD2 agrees at 12 bases. With 2 bases clipped from V and 7 bases from J, the junction kept 15 bases outside the gene matches. Germline V gives CDR1 SGHTA, CDR2 FQGNSA. This CDR3 spans 19 amino acids.

This sequence joins TRBV2 and TRBJ1-5; D is possibly TRBD1 (5 bases). The CDR3 extends over 14 amino acids. Germline assignment: CDR1 SNHLY and CDR2 FYNNEI. V was trimmed by 8 bases and J by 0 bases, leaving 11 bases between them. CDR3 nucleotide sequence: TGTGCCAGCGGGGCAGCAAATAGCAATCAGCCCCAGCATTTT. As protein: CASGAANSNQPQHF.

Only a few counts were recorded for this clonotype. V and J are TRBV10-1 and TRBJ1-1; 7 bases agree with TRBD1. Germline trimming cut 5 bases from V and 1 base from J; bases unmatched to any gene: 4. The germline V gene encodes CDR1 WNHNN and CDR2 SYGVQD (reference sequence). CDR3 length equals 14 residues. The CDR3 sequence: CASSKGQWNTEAFF. In DNA, the CDR3 is TGCGCCAGCAGTAAGGGACAGTGGAACACTGAAGCTTTCTTT.

Ten or more counts support this clonotype. The J gene is TRBJ2-2, the V gene TRBV12-3 or TRBV12-4; 8 bases line up with TRBD2. The CDR3 has 15 amino acids. The V segment lost 6 bases and the J segment 0 bases; nucleotides outside the gene matches: 3. The CDR3 here is CASSLGLANTGELFF. DNA of the CDR3: TGTGCCAGCAGCTTGGGACTAGCGAACACCGGGGAGCTGTTTTTT.

The sample holds many counts of this clonotype. This rearrangement joins TRBV7-9 to TRBJ2-5, with a weak D call TRBD2 (5 bases). V lost 6 bases and J 2 bases, leaving 10 bases between the germline ends. The CDR3 extends over 13 amino acids. Germline lookup yields CDR1 SEHNR and CDR2 FQNEAQ (reference sequence). CDR3 sequence reads: CASRNRGQETQYF. As DNA, the CDR3 is TGTGCCAGCAGAAACCGGGGTCAAGAGACCCAGTACTTC. Full variable domain (outside the CDR3, taken from reference TRBV7-9 and TRBJ2-5): DTGVSQNPRHKITKRGQNVTFRCDPISEHNRLYWYRQTLGQGPEFLTYFQNEAQLEKSRLLSDRFSAERPKGSFSTLEIQRTEQGDSAMYLCASRNRGQETQYFGPGTRLLVL.

The CDR3 region is CASSLKSTSGSRDNEQFF. Here the CDR3 DNA reads TGTGCCAGCAGCTTAAAATCCACTAGCGGGAGTAGGGACAATGAGCAGTTCTTC. The chain links TRBV7-3 to TRBJ2-1; 11 bases line up with TRBD2. With 1 base clipped from V and 5 bases from J, the junction kept 10 bases outside the gene matches. This CDR3 region has 18 residues. Germline assignment: CDR1 SGHTA and CDR2 FQGTGA.

This chain joins TRBV5-5 and TRBJ2-7; the D is unclear. The germline V gene has CDR1 SGHKS and CDR2 YYEKEE (reference sequence). CDR3 length: 14 residues. V was trimmed by 0 bases and J by 5 bases, leaving 12 bases between them. The CDR3 DNA is TGTGCCAGCAGCTTGGTCCCTGGTCTCGACGAGCAGTACTTC. Protein sequence: CASSLVPGLDEQYF.

The chain has TRBV7-2 and TRBJ1-2, with D perhaps TRBD1 (6 bases). The germline V gene has CDR1 SGHTA and CDR2 FQGNSA. With 1 base removed from V and 8 bases from J, the gap between germline ends came to 26 bases. CDR3 length: 18 residues. The CDR3 is CASSLVGGGRGRSRGYTF. CDR3 in DNA: TGTGCCAGCAGCTTAGTGGGGGGGGGCAGGGGACGCTCGAGAGGCTACACCTTC.

The chain combines TRBV6-1 with TRBJ2-1; 13 nucleotides line up with TRBD2. The germline CDR1 and CDR2 sequences are MNHNS and SASEGT. The CDR3 extends over 15 amino acids. With V trimmed by 6 bases and J by 9 bases, 8 bases remained unmatched. The CDR3 nucleotides read TGTGCCAGCAGCAAAACTAGCGGGAGGGCCACTGAGCAGTTCTTC. This sequence encodes CASSKTSGRATEQFF.

This clonotype was picked up many times. The CDR3 DNA reads as TGTGCCAGCAGCGAGGCCCCGTTGGAGGAGCAGTTCTTC. It is translated as CASSEAPLEEQFF. The chain links TRBV7-9 to TRBJ2-1; no firm D call. The CDR3 sequence is 13 residues long. The germline V gene encodes CDR1 SEHNR and CDR2 FQNEAQ (reference sequence). Trimming shortened V by 5 bases and J by 10 bases, and 15 bases separated the two germline ends.

There are many counts of this clonotype. It may be a read error: a sequence one base away is much more abundant. The V and J genes are TRBV28 and TRBJ2-3, with 11 bases matching TRBD2. The germline gives CDR1 MDHEN, CDR2 SYDVKM. The CDR3 covers 15 residues. Written as DNA, the CDR3 is TGTGCCAGCAGTTCGGGACTAGCGGTCACAGATGCGCAGTATTTT. It encodes CASSSGLAVTDAQYF. Supplemented by reference TRBV28 and TRBJ2-3, the full variable domain reads DVKVTQSSRYLVKRTGEKVFLECVQDMDHENMFWYRQDPGLGLRLIYFSYDVKMKEKGDIPEGYSVSREKKERFSLILESASTNQTSMYLCASSSGLAVTDAQYFGPGTRLTVL.

This clonotype has ten or more counts. The CDR3 DNA is TGTGCCTGGAGTGATCAGTTGGTATCACCCCTCCACTTT. It specifies CAWSDQLVSPLHF. This chain links TRBV30 with TRBJ1-6; the D is unclear. Germline CDR1 and CDR2: GTSNPN and SVGIG (reference sequence). The CDR3 extends over 13 amino acids. V gave up 1 base and J gave up 10 bases, with 11 bases separating them.

The chain carries TRBV12-3 or TRBV12-4 and TRBJ1-1, with 7 bases lining up with TRBD1. Losses at the gene ends were 7 bases for V and 7 bases for J; bases not matched to a gene: 12. This CDR3 spans 14 amino acids. In DNA, the CDR3 is TGTGCCAGCACCCAGGGGGGGGTGGTGAGTGAAGCTTTCTTT. The encoded protein is CASTQGGVVSEAFF.

Details on this clonotype: Given a much more abundant clone one base away, this may be a read error. This chain joins TRBV5-1 and TRBJ1-4; 9 bases agree with TRBD1. This CDR3 region has 15 residues. Germline CDR1 and CDR2: SGHRS and YFSETQ. J lost 7 bases, V lost 6 bases, and 10 bases had no gene match. The CDR3 loop is CASMESRQGGEKLFF. The CDR3, as DNA: TGCGCCAGCATGGAGTCGAGACAGGGGGGTGAAAAACTGTTTTTT.

This clonotype was detected a few times. The chain combines TRBV10-2 with TRBJ1-2; D is perhaps TRBD1 (5 bases). CDR1 and CDR2 (germline): WSHSY, SAAADI. V lost 6 bases to trimming and J lost 6 bases, with 14 bases between them. The CDR3 is made up of 13 amino acids. CDR3 DNA sequence: TGCGCCAGCAGCCGACAGTATTGGGATGGCTACACCTTC. This codes for CASSRQYWDGYTF.

This clonotype was seen repeatedly, ten times or more. This rearrangement joins TRBV3-1 to TRBJ2-3; D possibly uses TRBD1 or TRBD2 (5 bases each). The CDR3 sequence is 14 residues long. The germline V gene has CDR1 LGHDT and CDR2 YNNKEL (reference sequence). V lost 1 base to trimming and J lost 3 bases, with 8 bases between them. CDR3 protein: CASSQVGVTDTQYF. The CDR3 region has the DNA TGTGCCAGCAGCCAAGTGGGGGTGACAGATACGCAGTATTTT.